This TCR beta chain was retrieved from a study of radiotherapy plus CTLA-4 blockade in lung cancer. The CDR3 has 12 amino acids. Germline V gene lookup returns CDR1 LNHDA and CDR2 SQIVND (reference sequence). V dropped 5 bases and J dropped 4 bases, with 5 bases sitting between them. This clone appeared once. Sequenced by immunoSEQ multiplex PCR; TCRdb stores in-frame clones only, minus some. Of tens of thousands of clones in the sample, around 86% were seen once. The TCR originated in a human donor with non-small cell lung cancer who had stable disease on radiotherapy plus ipilimumab. The rearrangement links TRBV19 to TRBJ2-2; D not certain. This material consisted of peripheral blood, taken from a patient treated with radiotherapy plus ipilimumab. CDR3 residues: CASSVFTGELFF. CDR3 DNA sequence: TGTGCCAGTAGTGTGTTCACCGGGGAGCTGTTTTTT.